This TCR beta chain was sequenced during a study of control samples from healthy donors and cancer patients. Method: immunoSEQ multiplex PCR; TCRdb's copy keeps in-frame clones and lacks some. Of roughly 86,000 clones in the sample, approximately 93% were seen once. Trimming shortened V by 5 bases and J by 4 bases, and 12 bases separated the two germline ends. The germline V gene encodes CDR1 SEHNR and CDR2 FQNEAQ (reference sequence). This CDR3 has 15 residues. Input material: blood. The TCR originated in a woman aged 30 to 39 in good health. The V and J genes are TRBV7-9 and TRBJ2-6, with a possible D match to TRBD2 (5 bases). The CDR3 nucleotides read TGTGCCAGCAGCGCGAGGGCGCTGGGGGCCAACGTCCTGACTTTC. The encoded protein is CASSARALGANVLTF. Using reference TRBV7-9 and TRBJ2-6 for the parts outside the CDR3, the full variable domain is DTGVSQNPRHKITKRGQNVTFRCDPISEHNRLYWYRQTLGQGPEFLTYFQNEAQLEKSRLLSDRFSAERPKGSFSTLEIQRTEQGDSAMYLCASSARALGANVLTFGAGSRLTVL.